One and the same sample provided the 19 T cell receptor beta chains below, sequenced in a study of cytomegalovirus exposure and HLA in healthy donors. 60 Vbeta and 13 Jbeta primers were used in PCR. Here immunoSEQ multiplex PCR was the method, and the copy in TCRdb shows in-frame clones only, minus some. This table holds about 140,000 clones, roughly 80% found once. Sequencing was performed on PBMCs. Source of these receptors: a male donor in good health and CMV-seronegative.

V gene TRBV5-1 combines with J gene TRBJ1-1; the match to TRBD1 covers 7 bases. After removal of 2 bases from V and 0 bases from J, the junction contained 7 bases not matched to a gene. Germline assignment: CDR1 SGHRS and CDR2 YFSETQ. CDR3 length: 16 residues. CDR3 bases: TGCGCCAGCAGCTTAGGATACGGGACAGTGAACACTGAAGCTTTCTTT. As protein: CASSLGYGTVNTEAFF.

This clone appeared once. This sequence joins TRBV4-1 and TRBJ1-1, with D unclear. This CDR3 comprises 15 residues. V gave up 1 base and J gave up 4 bases, with 13 bases separating them. The germline V gene encodes CDR1 MGHRA and CDR2 YSYEKL. The CDR3 DNA reads TGCGCCAGCAGCCAAGTTTACCCCGGAGGCACTGAAGCTTTCTTT. This encodes CASSQVYPGGTEAFF.

The sample holds a few counts of this clone. The gene calls are TRBV11-2 and TRBJ1-4; the match to TRBD1 covers 7 bases. The CDR3 contains 16 residues. Unmatched junction bases numbered 11, after V lost 5 bases and J lost 5 bases. Germline V lookup: CDR1 SGHAT, CDR2 FQNNGV. CDR3 bases: TGTGCCAGCAGCCGTAAACCGGGACAGAGCAATGAAAAACTGTTTTTT. Encoded protein: CASSRKPGQSNEKLFF.

By share, this clone counts as medium-sized. This rearrangement joins TRBV21-1 to TRBJ2-7; the table's D call, TRBD1, was not checked against the DNA. TRBV21-1 is a pseudogene segment. The length of the CDR3 is 12 residues. The CDR3 loop is CASGQGFDEQYF. CDR3 in DNA: TGTGCCTCGGGACAGGGTTTCGACGAGCAGTACTTC.

The chain joins TRBV4-1 to TRBJ1-5; TRBD1 might be the D (5 bases). CDR3 length: 18 residues. Germline V lookup: CDR1 MGHRA, CDR2 YSYEKL. V lost 4 bases and J 1 base, leaving 20 bases between the germline ends. The CDR3 loop is CASSRSPGEGASNQPQHF. In DNA, the CDR3 is TGCGCCAGCAGCCGATCCCCGGGGGAAGGGGCCAGCAATCAGCCCCAGCATTTT.

This sequence joins TRBV7-9 and TRBJ2-7; 9 nucleotides match TRBD2. The CDR3 extends over 13 amino acids. Losses at the gene ends were 7 bases for V and 3 bases for J; bases not matched to a gene: 4. Germline values: CDR1 SEHNR, CDR2 FQNEAQ (reference sequence). The CDR3 DNA reads TGTGCCAGCACCCAGACTAGCGGCTACGAGCAGTACTTC. Translated, it gives CASTQTSGYEQYF. Using reference TRBV7-9 and TRBJ2-7 for the parts outside the CDR3, the full variable domain is DTGVSQNPRHKITKRGQNVTFRCDPISEHNRLYWYRQTLGQGPEFLTYFQNEAQLEKSRLLSDRFSAERPKGSFSTLEIQRTEQGDSAMYLCASTQTSGYEQYFGPGTRLTVT.

V gene TRBV18 combines with J gene TRBJ2-6; TRBD2 might be the D (6 bases). Germline V gene sequence: CDR1 KGHSH, CDR2 LQKENI. Trimming took 1 base from V and 4 from J, leaving 8 bases between them. The CDR3 length is 15 residues. This CDR3 is CASSPRDFGANVLTF. In DNA, the CDR3 is TGTGCCAGCTCACCACGGGACTTCGGGGCCAACGTCCTGACTTTC.

The chain recombines TRBV28 with TRBJ2-5; 8 bases align to TRBD2. The end of the DNA is better explained by TRBJ2-7, so the J call may be wrong. This CDR3 is built from 15 residues. Germline V CDR1 and CDR2: MDHEN, SYDVKM. The CDR3 is CASSGGSGSNYEQYF. The CDR3 DNA sequence: TGTGCCAGCAGCGGGGGGAGCGGGAGTAACTACGAGCAGTACTTC.

This sequence joins TRBV5-5 and TRBJ1-2; 7 nucleotides agree with TRBD1. V shed 4 bases and J 7 bases; nucleotides not matched to a gene: 13. The CDR3 extends over 15 amino acids. Germline loops: CDR1 SGHKS, CDR2 YYEKEE (reference sequence). CDR3 DNA sequence: TGTGCCAGCAGCCTCCCCGGGACAGTTAGTGGTGGCTACACCTTC. Protein: CASSLPGTVSGGYTF.

The V call is TRBV28, the J call TRBJ1-2; possible D gene TRBD1, 6 bases. CDR1 MDHEN and CDR2 SYDVKM come from the germline V gene. With 5 bases removed from V and 10 bases from J, the gap between germline ends came to 14 bases. The CDR3 covers 12 residues. CDR3 DNA sequence: TGTGCCAGCAGTCCACGGAAGGGGGACTACACCTTC. Translated, it gives CASSPRKGDYTF.

This clone came up a few times. The chain combines TRBV15 with TRBJ1-5, with 7 bases aligning to TRBD1. Losses at the gene ends were 3 bases for V and 3 bases for J; bases not matched to a gene: 2. CDR3 length: 14 residues. Germline values: CDR1 LNHNV, CDR2 YYDKDF (reference sequence). The DNA for the CDR3 is TGTGCCACCAGCAGGACAGGGAACAATCAGCCCCAGCATTTT. This gives the protein CATSRTGNNQPQHF.

The chain employs TRBV7-8 and TRBJ2-7, with 10 bases aligning to TRBD1. Germline V gene sequence: CDR1 SGHVS, CDR2 FQNEAQ. J was trimmed by 6 bases and V by 5 bases; bases with no gene match: 7. The CDR3 runs to 14 residues. CDR3 loop: CASSRRDRGIEQYF. CDR3 DNA: TGTGCCAGCAGCCGCCGGGACAGGGGTATCGAGCAGTACTTC.

The chain has TRBV18 and TRBJ1-2; D not certain. The germline V gene has CDR1 KGHSH and CDR2 LQKENI. V lost 3 bases, J lost 5 bases, and 13 bases lay in between. The CDR3 runs 14 residues. CDR3 loop: CASSPDWQLYGYTF. The CDR3 bases are TGTGCCAGCTCACCCGACTGGCAGCTATATGGCTACACCTTC.

The chain joins TRBV9 to TRBJ1-2; D may be TRBD1 (5 bases). Germline V gene sequence: CDR1 SGDLS, CDR2 YYNGEE. This CDR3 comprises 13 residues. The V and J ends lost 3 bases and 0 bases respectively, with 6 bases between them. In DNA form, the CDR3 reads TGTGCCAGCAGCGAGGGGTCTAACTATGGCTACACCTTC. Protein product: CASSEGSNYGYTF.

This chain links TRBV18 with TRBJ2-3; no firm D call. The CDR3 is 13 amino acids. The ends were cut back, 3 bases at V and 0 bases at J, with 4 bases in the middle. Germline V gives CDR1 KGHSH, CDR2 LQKENI. CDR3 sequence: CASSPGSTDTQYF. DNA for the CDR3: TGTGCCAGCTCACCCGGGAGCACAGATACGCAGTATTTT.

The chain links TRBV5-4 to TRBJ1-1; possibly TRBD1 for D (5 bases). CDR1 is SGHNT, CDR2 YYREEE, per germline (reference sequence). The CDR3 consists of 15 residues. The V gene lost 1 base and the J gene lost 8 bases, with 18 bases spanning the gap. CDR3 nucleotides: TGTGCCAGCAGCTTGTGGGGGGTCGGAAGGGCCGAAGCTTTCTTT. Protein sequence: CASSLWGVGRAEAFF.

The CDR3 region is CASSAGDHGYTF. As DNA, the CDR3 is TGTGCCAGCAGTGCGGGGGATCATGGCTACACCTTC. The gene calls are TRBV2 and TRBJ1-2; the D gene is possibly TRBD1 (5 bases). The CDR3 consists of 12 residues. The V end was cut by 4 bases, the J end by 6 bases, with 9 bases between. Germline CDR1 SNHLY, CDR2 FYNNEI.

This clone was observed once. The J gene is TRBJ1-2, the V gene TRBV28, with 7 bases that match TRBD1. CDR3 length equals 14 residues. The trim removed 7 bases at V and 1 base at J, leaving 6 bases unmatched. Per germline, CDR1 MDHEN and CDR2 SYDVKM. The CDR3: CASIRDSFNYGYTF. The CDR3, as DNA: TGTGCCAGCATAAGGGACAGCTTTAACTATGGCTACACCTTC.

The rearrangement uses TRBV25-1 and TRBJ2-2, with TRBD1 matching over 9 bases. The CDR3 runs to 15 residues. The germline CDR1 and CDR2 sequences are MGHDK and SYGVNS. V lost 5 bases and J lost 4; bases outside the gene matches: 5. The CDR3 DNA reads TGTGCCAGCAGTTTGGGACAGGGACTCACCGGGGAGCTGTTTTTT. This gives the protein CASSLGQGLTGELFF. Filled out from reference TRBV25-1 and TRBJ2-2, the complete variable domain reads EADIYQTPRYLVIGTGKKITLECSQTMGHDKMYWYQQDPGMELHLIHYSYGVNSTEKGDLSSESTVSRIRTEHFPLTLESARPSHTSQYLCASSLGQGLTGELFFGEGSRLTVL.